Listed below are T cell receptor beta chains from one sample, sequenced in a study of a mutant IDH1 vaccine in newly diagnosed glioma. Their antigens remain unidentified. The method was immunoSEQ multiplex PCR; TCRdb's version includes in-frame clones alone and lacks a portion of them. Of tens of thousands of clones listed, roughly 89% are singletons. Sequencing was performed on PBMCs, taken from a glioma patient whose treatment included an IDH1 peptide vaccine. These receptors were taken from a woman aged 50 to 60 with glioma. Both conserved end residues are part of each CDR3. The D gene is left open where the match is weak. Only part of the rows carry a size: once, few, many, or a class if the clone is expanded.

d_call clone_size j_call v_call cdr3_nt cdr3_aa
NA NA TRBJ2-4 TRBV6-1 TGTGCCAGCAGTGAAGCGCTTCTGGGGGGAAACATTCAGTACTTC CASSEALLGGNIQYF
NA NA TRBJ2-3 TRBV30 TGTGCCGGTCGAGGGACCAGCGGGACAGATACGCAGTATTTT CAGRGTSGTDTQYF
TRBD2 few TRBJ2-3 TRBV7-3 TGTGCCAGCAGCTTAACGGGGGACTACACAGATACGCAGTATTTT CASSLTGDYTDTQYF
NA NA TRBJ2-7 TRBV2 TGTGCCAGCAGCGAGACAGAGAATTCCTACGAGCAGTACTTC CASSETENSYEQYF
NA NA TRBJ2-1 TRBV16 TGTGCCAGCAGCCCCTCCGACTCCTATTCCTCCTACAATGAGCAGTTCTTC CASSPSDSYSSYNEQFF
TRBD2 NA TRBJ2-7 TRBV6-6 TGTGCCAGCAGTTACCCCGCGGGAGCCTCCTACGAGCAGTACTTC CASSYPAGASYEQYF
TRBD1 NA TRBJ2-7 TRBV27 TGTGCCAGCAGTCCGGGACAGCCGAAGGAGCAGTACTTC CASSPGQPKEQYF
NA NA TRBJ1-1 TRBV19 TGTGCCAGTAGTATAGGGACAGTGAACACTGAAGCTTTCTTT CASSIGTVNTEAFF
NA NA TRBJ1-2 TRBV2 TGTGCCAGCAGTGGGAGAAACTATGGCTACACCTTC CASSGRNYGYTF
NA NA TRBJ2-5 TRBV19 TGTGCCAGTAGTCCCGGACATGTACAAGAGACCCAGTACTTC CASSPGHVQETQYF
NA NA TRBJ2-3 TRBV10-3 TGTGCCACAAGACGGCTAATAAGCACAGATACGCAGTATTTT CATRRLISTDTQYF
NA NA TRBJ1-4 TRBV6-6 TGTGCCAGCAGACAATGGGAGTCAACTAATGAAAAACTGTTTTTT CASRQWESTNEKLFF
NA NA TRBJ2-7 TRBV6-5 TGTGCCAGCAGTTACGGGGACTGGGACGAGCAGTACTTC CASSYGDWDEQYF
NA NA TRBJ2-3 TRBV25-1 TGTGCCTGCCGAGGGGTAAATGTGGGAGATACGCAGTATTTT CACRGVNVGDTQYF
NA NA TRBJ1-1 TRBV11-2 TGTGCCAGCAGCTTAGATAAAATAGGGCACATGAACACTGAAGCTTTCTTT CASSLDKIGHMNTEAFF
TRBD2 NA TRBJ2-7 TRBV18 TGTGCCAGCTCACCAGGGACTAACTCCTACGAGCAGTACTTC CASSPGTNSYEQYF
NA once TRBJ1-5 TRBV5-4 TGTGCCAGCAGCTTGGTCGAAAATAGCAATCAGCCCCAGCATTTT CASSLVENSNQPQHF
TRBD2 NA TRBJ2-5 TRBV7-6 TGTGCCAGCAGCAGACTAGCGGGACCCCAAGAGACCCAGTACTTC CASSRLAGPQETQYF
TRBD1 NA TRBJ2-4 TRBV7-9 TGTGCCAGCAGCTTAACAGGGGCGACAGGACTAGCCAAAAACATTCAGTACTTC CASSLTGATGLAKNIQYF
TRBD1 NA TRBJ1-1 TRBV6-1 TGTGCCAGCAGCGAACCGGGACAGGGTACATTTTGGAGGCAGAACACTGAAGCTTTCTTT CASSEPGQGTFWRQNTEAFF
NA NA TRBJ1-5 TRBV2 TGTGCCAGCAGCCTGACCCGCCGGCAGGGCCAGCCCCAGCATTTT CASSLTRRQGQPQHF
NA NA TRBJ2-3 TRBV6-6 TGTGCCAGCAGTTACGGGGACACCCATTTGGATACGCAGTATTTT CASSYGDTHLDTQYF
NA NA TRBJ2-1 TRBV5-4 TGTGCCAGCAGCTGGTACCCAGCTGCTTACAATGAGCAGTTCTTC CASSWYPAAYNEQFF
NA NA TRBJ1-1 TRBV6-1 TGTGCCAGCAGTGAAGGGGGGGGGACGAACACTGAAGCTTTCTTT CASSEGGGTNTEAFF
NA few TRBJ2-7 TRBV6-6 TGTGCCAGCAGTTACATGGGAAGGGGCGCCTACGAGCAGTACTTC CASSYMGRGAYEQYF
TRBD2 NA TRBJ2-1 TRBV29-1 TGCAGCGTTGAACGCCTAGCGGGAGGGCGAGATGAGCAGTTCTTC CSVERLAGGRDEQFF
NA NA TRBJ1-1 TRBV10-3 TGTGCCATCAGTGACGGAGATTTTGAGGGTACTGAAGCTTTCTTT CAISDGDFEGTEAFF
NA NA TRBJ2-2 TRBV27 TGTGCCAGCAGTTTTGGGAGTAACACCGGGGAGCTGTTTTTT CASSFGSNTGELFF
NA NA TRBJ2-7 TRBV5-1 TGCGCCAGCGAAAAGGGACCCACCTCCGACGAGCAGTACTTC CASEKGPTSDEQYF
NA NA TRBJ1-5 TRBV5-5 TGTGCCAGCAGCTTGTTCCAGGGGAGCAATCAGCCCCAGCATTTT CASSLFQGSNQPQHF
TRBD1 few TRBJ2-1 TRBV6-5 TGTGCCAGCAGGACACAGGGGGCGGGTAGGAATGAGCAGTTCTTC CASRTQGAGRNEQFF
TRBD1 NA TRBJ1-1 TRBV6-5 TGTGCCAGCAGTCCCTTACAGGGGGCGTACACTGAAGCTTTCTTT CASSPLQGAYTEAFF
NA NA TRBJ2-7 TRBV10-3 TGTGCCATCAGTGCCAAAGGAGGGGTCGAGCAGTACTTC CAISAKGGVEQYF
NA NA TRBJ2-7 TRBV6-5 TGTGCCAGCAGTTACTCGAGGGCTTACGAGCAGTACTTC CASSYSRAYEQYF
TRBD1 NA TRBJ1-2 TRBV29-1 TGCAGCGTAGGACAGGACTATGGCTACACCTTC CSVGQDYGYTF
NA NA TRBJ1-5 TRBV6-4 TGTGCCAGCAGTGACCTGGGACCTGGCAATCAGCCCCAGCATTTT CASSDLGPGNQPQHF
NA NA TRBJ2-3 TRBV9 TGTGCCAGCAGCCCCGGAGGTAGGGGAACAGATACGCAGTATTTT CASSPGGRGTDTQYF
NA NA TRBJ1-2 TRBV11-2 TGTGCCAGCAGCTTTACAGGCGATGGCTACACCTTC CASSFTGDGYTF
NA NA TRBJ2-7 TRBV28 TGTGCCAGCAGTTTAACGATCGAGCAGTACTTC CASSLTIEQYF
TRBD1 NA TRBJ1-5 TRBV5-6 TGTGCCAGCAGCCGAAGGGACAGGGCGTTAAGCAATCAGCCCCAGCATTTT CASSRRDRALSNQPQHF
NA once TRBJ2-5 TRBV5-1 TGCGCCAGCAGCTTGGCCAGAGGGAGGGGGGGACAAGAGACCCAGTACTTC CASSLARGRGGQETQYF
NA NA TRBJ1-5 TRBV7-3 TGTGCCAGCAACCTTTACCAGGGTCAGCCCCAGCATTTT CASNLYQGQPQHF
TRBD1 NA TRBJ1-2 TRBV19 TGTGCCAGTAGTAACCGGGACAGGGGCAGCCTAGGGGATGGCTACACCTTC CASSNRDRGSLGDGYTF
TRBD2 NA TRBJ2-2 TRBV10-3 TGTGCCATCAGCAGAGCGGGAGAGGGCACCGGGGAGCTGTTTTTT CAISRAGEGTGELFF
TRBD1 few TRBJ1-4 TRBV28 TGTGCCAGCAGTTTACGGACAGGGGCTAATGAAAAACTGTTTTTT CASSLRTGANEKLFF
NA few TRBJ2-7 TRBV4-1 TGCGCCAGCAGCCAACCTCTAGCGACCAACTACGAGCAGTACTTC CASSQPLATNYEQYF
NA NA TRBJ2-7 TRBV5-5 TGTGCCAGCAGCTTGGAATGGGGTTCTGGCGAGCAGTACTTC CASSLEWGSGEQYF